A selection of T cell receptor beta chains follows, all from one sample in a study of cytomegalovirus exposure and HLA in healthy donors. The assay was immunoSEQ multiplex PCR, and TCRdb's table has in-frame clones only and misses some. Of under 200,000 clones listed, around 84% are singletons. The sequenced sample was PBMCs. All receptors come from a woman between 18 and 29 years old in good health and CMV-seronegative. Each CDR3 is given with its conserved first and last residue. Fields, in order: CDR3 DNA, CDR3 protein, J gene, V gene, D gene, clone size. A D gene is named only where the DNA matches it firmly. Not all rows give a size; the values are once, few, many and, for expanded clones, a class.

TGTGCCACCAGCAGAGAGGATCGGGACAGGAGCACAGATACGCAGTATTTT CATSREDRDRSTDTQYF TRBJ2-3 TRBV15 TRBD1 .
TGTGCCAGCAAGGCAGAGGCCTACGAGCAGTACTTC CASKAEAYEQYF TRBJ2-7 TRBV2 . .
TGTGCCAGCAGCTTGGGACAGGGAAACACCATATATTTT CASSLGQGNTIYF TRBJ1-3 TRBV5-6 . .
TGTGCCAGCAGTCCTCTCAGACAGGTCACAGATACGCAGTATTTT CASSPLRQVTDTQYF TRBJ2-3 TRBV27 . .
TGTGCCAGCAGTCCGCCCGAGATGAGTGGCTACACCTTC CASSPPEMSGYTF TRBJ1-2 TRBV28 . .
TGTGCCAGCAGTGATCCGGGGATGAACACTGAAGCTTTCTTT CASSDPGMNTEAFF TRBJ1-1 TRBV25-1 . .
TGTGCCAGCTCGCGACAGGTGAAGAGCTCCTACGAGCAGTACTTC CASSRQVKSSYEQYF TRBJ2-7 TRBV18 . .
TGTGCCAGCAGCCCCGGACTAGCGCGAACCCAGTACTTC CASSPGLARTQYF TRBJ2-5 TRBV9 TRBD2 few
TGTGCCAGCAGCCAAGGACTAGGGACCTACAATGAGCAGTTCTTC CASSQGLGTYNEQFF TRBJ2-1 TRBV14 . .
TGCAGCGTTGTGTCGACTAGCGTCATTTACAATGAGCAGTTCTTC CSVVSTSVIYNEQFF TRBJ2-1 TRBV29-1 TRBD2 once
TGTGCCAGCAGTCTGGAGGGGAGTAATCAGCCCCAGCATTTT CASSLEGSNQPQHF TRBJ1-5 TRBV2 . few
TGTGCCAGTAGTATGGCGGGGGCGCTCATAGAGACCCAGTACTTC CASSMAGALIETQYF TRBJ2-5 TRBV19 . .
TGTGCCAGCAGTTTTCGCGCGGGGAGCTACAATGAGCAGTTCTTC CASSFRAGSYNEQFF TRBJ2-1 TRBV27 . .
TGCGCCAGCAGCCAAGATCAACGAGCGGGAGGTCGCGAGCAGTACTTC CASSQDQRAGGREQYF TRBJ2-7 TRBV4-1 TRBD2 .
TGTGCCAGCAGCTTACTATTTCGAAATTATGAGCAGTTCTTC CASSLLFRNYEQFF TRBJ2-1 TRBV11-2 . .
TGCGCCAGCAGCCAGCGACTAGCGGGAGGGTACAATGAGCAGTTCTTC CASSQRLAGGYNEQFF TRBJ2-1 TRBV4-1 TRBD2 .
TGTGCCAGCAGTGAATTTGAGGGAGCGCATCTCGCCAAAAACATTCAGTACTTC CASSEFEGAHLAKNIQYF TRBJ2-4 TRBV25-1 . .
TGTGCCAGCAGGCGCAGGGGTGGGGAGATGAACACTGAAGCTTTCTTT CASRRRGGEMNTEAFF TRBJ1-1 TRBV5-8 . .
TGTGCCAGCAGCTCCTCTCTCGGCTACACCTTC CASSSSLGYTF TRBJ1-2 TRBV7-9 . .
TGCGCCAGCAGCCCTACAGGGGTCTCCTACGAGCAGTACTTC CASSPTGVSYEQYF TRBJ2-7 TRBV5-1 TRBD1 once
TGTGCCAGCAGCTTAGCGGCCCACGGGGGCACAGATACGCAGTATTTT CASSLAAHGGTDTQYF TRBJ2-3 TRBV7-2 . .
TGTGCCAGCAGCAGTACCGGGACTACCAATGAGCAGTTCTTC CASSSTGTTNEQFF TRBJ2-1 TRBV5-4 TRBD2 .
TGTGCCAGCAGCTTAGGAGTCGACAGGAAACTAGAGACCCAGTACTTC CASSLGVDRKLETQYF TRBJ2-5 TRBV7-2 . .
TGTGCCAGCAGCACTCGGACTAGCGGGAGAGGATACAATGAGCAGTTCTTC CASSTRTSGRGYNEQFF TRBJ2-1 TRBV5-4 TRBD2 .
TGTGCCAGCAGCCAAGGCCGGGACACTGAAGCTTTCTTT CASSQGRDTEAFF TRBJ1-1 TRBV4-2 . .
TGTGCCAGCAGGGGACCCGGACTAGCGGGAGAGGAGCAGTACTTC CASRGPGLAGEEQYF TRBJ2-7 TRBV27 TRBD2 .
TGTTCCAGCAGCTTAGCCTTTGATGGCTACACCTTC CSSSLAFDGYTF TRBJ1-2 TRBV7-9 . .
TGTGCCATCAGGAGGGATGGGGGCCTCTATGGCTACACCTTC CAIRRDGGLYGYTF TRBJ1-2 TRBV10-3 . .
TGTGCCAGCAGCTTGCAGGGTCTTGGAAACACCATATATTTT CASSLQGLGNTIYF TRBJ1-3 TRBV5-6 . .
TGTGCCAGCAGCTTGGGACGGAGCTCCTACAATGAGCAGTTCTTC CASSLGRSSYNEQFF TRBJ2-1 TRBV5-6 . .
TGTGCCACGGGTGGACTAGCGGACCAAGAGACCCAGTACTTC CATGGLADQETQYF TRBJ2-5 TRBV10-3 TRBD2 .